The rows below give T cell receptor beta chains drawn from one sample of a study of blood T cell repertoires in COVID-19. Data came from immunoSEQ multiplex PCR; TCRdb stores just in-frame clones and leaves some out. The top ten clones hold 12% of a sample with more than 30,000 clones, about 88% of them seen once. Material: peripheral blood. These TCRs come from a man aged 55 to 70 with active COVID-19. Both conserved end residues are part of each CDR3. Fields, in order: V gene, D gene, J gene, clone size, CDR3 DNA, CDR3 protein. D genes are given only for firm matches. Not every row has a clone size; where given, it reads once, few, many or a size class.

>TRBV27|NA|TRBJ2-5|NA
TGTGCCAGCAGTAAACAGGGTCGGGAGACCCAGTACTTC
CASSKQGRETQYF
>TRBV4-2|TRBD2|TRBJ2-7|NA
TGTGCCAGCAGCCAAGATCCAGCGGGAGGGAACGAGCAGTACTTC
CASSQDPAGGNEQYF
>TRBV6-4|NA|TRBJ2-7|NA
TGTGCCAGCAGTGAGCAGCCCCGCGGCGAGCAGTACTTC
CASSEQPRGEQYF
>TRBV7-9|NA|TRBJ2-7|NA
TGTGCCAGCAGCTTAGAGGCGGCTTCCGAGCAGTACTTC
CASSLEAASEQYF
>TRBV6-1|TRBD2|TRBJ2-7|NA
TGTGCCAGCAGTGAAGGGACTAGCGGGAGAGGGTACGAGCAGTACTTC
CASSEGTSGRGYEQYF
>TRBV5-1|TRBD2|TRBJ2-3|NA
TGCGCCAGCAGCTTGACTAGCGGGAGTTTAGATACGCAGTATTTT
CASSLTSGSLDTQYF
>TRBV18|TRBD2|TRBJ2-7|few
TGTGCCAGCTCGAAATTAGCGGGAGAAGACGAGCAGTACTTC
CASSKLAGEDEQYF
>TRBV4-2|NA|TRBJ1-5|NA
TGTGCCAGCAGCCAAGCCGGTCAGCCCCAGCATTTT
CASSQAGQPQHF
>TRBV7-2|NA|TRBJ2-1|NA
TGTGCCAGCAGCACCCGCGGCGACTACAATGAGCAGTTCTTC
CASSTRGDYNEQFF
>TRBV19|NA|TRBJ1-1|NA
TGTGCCAGTAGTACGCAGGGTCCGAACACTGAAGCTTTCTTT
CASSTQGPNTEAFF
>TRBV27|NA|TRBJ2-1|NA
TGTGCCAGCAGCCTATCGGCAGGGGCCTACAATGAGCAGTTCTTC
CASSLSAGAYNEQFF
>TRBV12-5|NA|TRBJ2-1|once
TGTGCTAGTGGTTTGGTACCCCTTACTAGAGGTGTAAGCTCCTACAATGAGCAGTTCTTC
CASGLVPLTRGVSSYNEQFF
>TRBV19|NA|TRBJ2-3|NA
TGTGCCAGTAGTATCGAGGGGGGGTTCACAGATACGCAGTATTTT
CASSIEGGFTDTQYF
>TRBV5-1|NA|TRBJ2-5|few
TGCGCCAGCAGCTTGTTAAGGGGCGCGGAGACCCAGTACTTC
CASSLLRGAETQYF
>TRBV7-9|NA|TRBJ2-1|NA
TGTGCCAGCAGCTTAGGGCCAAACAATGAGCAGTTCTTC
CASSLGPNNEQFF
>TRBV5-1|NA|TRBJ2-7|NA
TGCGCCAGCAGCTTGGAATTTAGCTGGGAGGAGCAGTACTTC
CASSLEFSWEEQYF
>TRBV4-3|TRBD2|TRBJ2-3|NA
TGCGCCAGCAGCCAACGAACGACTAGCCAAGGCACAGATACGCAGTATTTT
CASSQRTTSQGTDTQYF